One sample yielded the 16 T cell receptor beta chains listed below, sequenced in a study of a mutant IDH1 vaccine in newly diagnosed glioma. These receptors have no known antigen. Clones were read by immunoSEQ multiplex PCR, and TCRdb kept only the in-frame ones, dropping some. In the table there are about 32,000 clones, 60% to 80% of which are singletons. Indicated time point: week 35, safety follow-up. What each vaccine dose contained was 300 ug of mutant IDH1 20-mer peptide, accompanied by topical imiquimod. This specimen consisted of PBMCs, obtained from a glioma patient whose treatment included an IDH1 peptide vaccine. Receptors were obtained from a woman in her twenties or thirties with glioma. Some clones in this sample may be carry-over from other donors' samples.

The CDR3 coding sequence is TGTGCCAGCAGCTTAGAAGGGGGGCTGGGGGAGACCCAGTACTTC. It yields the protein CASSLEGGLGETQYF. The chain joins TRBV7-2 to TRBJ2-5; either TRBD1 or TRBD2 may supply D (6 bases each). This CDR3 contains 15 residues. Germline V gives CDR1 SGHTA, CDR2 FQGNSA. Trimming cost V 1 base and J 5 bases, with 14 bases left between them.

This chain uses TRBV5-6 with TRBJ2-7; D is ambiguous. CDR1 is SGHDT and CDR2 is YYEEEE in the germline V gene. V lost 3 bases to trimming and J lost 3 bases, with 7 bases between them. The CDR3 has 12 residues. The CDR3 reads CASSSNSYEQYF. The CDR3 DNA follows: TGTGCCAGCAGCTCGAACAGCTACGAGCAGTACTTC.

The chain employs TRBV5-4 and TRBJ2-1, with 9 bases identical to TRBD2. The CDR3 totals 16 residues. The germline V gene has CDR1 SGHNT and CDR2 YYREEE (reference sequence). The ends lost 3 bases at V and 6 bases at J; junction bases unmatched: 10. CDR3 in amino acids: CASSYLGAGGANEQFF. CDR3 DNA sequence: TGTGCCAGCAGCTACCTGGGAGCGGGAGGCGCCAATGAGCAGTTCTTC. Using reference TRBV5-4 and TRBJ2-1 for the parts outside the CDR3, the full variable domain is ETGVTQSPTHLIKTRGQQVTLRCSSQSGHNTVSWYQQALGQGPQFIFQYYREEENGRGNFPPRFSGLQFPNYSSELNVNALELDDSALYLCASSYLGAGGANEQFFGPGTRLTVL.

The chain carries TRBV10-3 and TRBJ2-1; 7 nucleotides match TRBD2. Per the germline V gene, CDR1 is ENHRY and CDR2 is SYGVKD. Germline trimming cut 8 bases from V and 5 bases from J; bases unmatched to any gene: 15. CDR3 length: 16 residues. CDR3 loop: CAIAGVGGGPDNEQFF. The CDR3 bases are TGTGCCATCGCCGGAGTGGGGGGAGGGCCAGACAATGAGCAGTTCTTC.

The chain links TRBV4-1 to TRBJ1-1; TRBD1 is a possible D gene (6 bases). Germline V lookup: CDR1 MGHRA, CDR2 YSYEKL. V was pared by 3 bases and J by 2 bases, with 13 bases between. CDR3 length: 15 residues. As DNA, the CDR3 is TGCGCCAGCAGCCATCTGGGCAGGGGTAACACTGAAGCTTTCTTT. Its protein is CASSHLGRGNTEAFF.

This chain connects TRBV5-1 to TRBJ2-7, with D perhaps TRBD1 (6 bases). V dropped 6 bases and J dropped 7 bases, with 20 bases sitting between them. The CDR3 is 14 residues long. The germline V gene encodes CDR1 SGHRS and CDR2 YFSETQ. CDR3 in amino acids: CASTGQGTFSEQYF. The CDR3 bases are TGCGCCAGCACAGGCCAGGGGACCTTCTCTGAGCAGTACTTC.

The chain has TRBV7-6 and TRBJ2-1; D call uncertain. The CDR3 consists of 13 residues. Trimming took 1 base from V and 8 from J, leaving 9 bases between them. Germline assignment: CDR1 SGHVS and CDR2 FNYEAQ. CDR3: CASSLGSGDEQFF. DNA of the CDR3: TGTGCCAGCAGCTTAGGTTCCGGAGATGAGCAGTTCTTC.

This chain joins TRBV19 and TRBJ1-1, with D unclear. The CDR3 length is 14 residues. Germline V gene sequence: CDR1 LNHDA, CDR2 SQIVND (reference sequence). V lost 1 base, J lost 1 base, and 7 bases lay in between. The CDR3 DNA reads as TGTGCCAGTAGTATAGGGGCAGCGAACACTGAAGCTTTCTTT. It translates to CASSIGAANTEAFF.

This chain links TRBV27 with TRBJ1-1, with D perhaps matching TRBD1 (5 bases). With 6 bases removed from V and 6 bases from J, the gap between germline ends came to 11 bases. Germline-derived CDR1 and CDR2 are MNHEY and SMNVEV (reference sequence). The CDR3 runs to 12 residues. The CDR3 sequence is CASRRGTSEAFF. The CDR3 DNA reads TGTGCCAGCAGACGAGGGACCTCTGAAGCTTTCTTT.

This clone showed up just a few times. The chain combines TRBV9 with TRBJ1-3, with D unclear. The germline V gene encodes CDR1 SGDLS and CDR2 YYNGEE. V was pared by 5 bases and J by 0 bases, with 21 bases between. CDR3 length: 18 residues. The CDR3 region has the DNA TGTGCCAGCAGTAACCCCGCGGCGGGTGAGAGCTCTGGAAACACCATATATTTT. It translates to CASSNPAAGESSGNTIYF.

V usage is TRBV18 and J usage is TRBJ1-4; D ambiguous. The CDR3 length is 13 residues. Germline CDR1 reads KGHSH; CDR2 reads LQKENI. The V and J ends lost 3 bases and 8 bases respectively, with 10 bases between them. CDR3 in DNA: TGTGCCAGCTCACCCCGGACGGAGGAAAAACTGTTTTTT. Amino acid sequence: CASSPRTEEKLFF.

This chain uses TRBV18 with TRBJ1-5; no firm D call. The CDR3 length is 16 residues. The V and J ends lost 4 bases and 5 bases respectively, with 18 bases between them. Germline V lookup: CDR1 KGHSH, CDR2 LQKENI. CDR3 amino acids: CASSQDGPVAYQPQHF. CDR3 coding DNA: TGTGCCAGCTCACAAGATGGACCAGTAGCCTATCAGCCCCAGCATTTT.

This CDR3 reads CASTPDRGGGYSYEQYF. DNA for the CDR3: TGTGCCAGCACCCCGGACAGGGGAGGGGGGTATTCCTACGAGCAGTACTTC. This chain joins TRBV2 and TRBJ2-7; TRBD1 matches at 9 bases. This CDR3 has 17 amino acids. V gave up 7 bases and J gave up 1 base; unmatched junction bases: 14. Germline V gene data show CDR1 as SNHLY and CDR2 as FYNNEI.

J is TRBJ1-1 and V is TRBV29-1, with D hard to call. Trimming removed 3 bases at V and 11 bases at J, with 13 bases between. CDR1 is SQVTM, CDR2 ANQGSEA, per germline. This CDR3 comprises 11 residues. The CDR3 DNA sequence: TGCAGCGTTGATTCAGCGGGTCTGGCTTTCTTT. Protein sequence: CSVDSAGLAFF.

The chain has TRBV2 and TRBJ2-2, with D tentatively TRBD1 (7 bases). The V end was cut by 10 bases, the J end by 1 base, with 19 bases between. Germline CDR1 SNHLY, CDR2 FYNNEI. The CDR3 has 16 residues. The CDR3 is CATRGIAEMNTGELFF. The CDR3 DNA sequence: TGTGCCACCAGGGGGATAGCGGAGATGAACACCGGGGAGCTGTTTTTT.

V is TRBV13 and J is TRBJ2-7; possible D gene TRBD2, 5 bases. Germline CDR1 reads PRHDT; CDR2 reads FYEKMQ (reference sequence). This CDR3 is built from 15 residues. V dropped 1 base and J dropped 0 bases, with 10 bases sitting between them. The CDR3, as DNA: TGTGCCAGCAGCTTAGTCCCCGGGAACTCCTACGAGCAGTACTTC. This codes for CASSLVPGNSYEQYF. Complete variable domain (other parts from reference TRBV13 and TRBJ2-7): AAGVIQSPRHLIKEKRETATLKCYPIPRHDTVYWYQQGPGQDPQFLISFYEKMQSDKGSIPDRFSAQQFSDYHSELNMSSLELGDSALYFCASSLVPGNSYEQYFGPGTRLTVT.